This T cell receptor beta chain came from a study of beta chain features in type 1 diabetes. This clone was seen more than once but under ten times. The antigen is not known. General study points: All four CD4+ subsets of Type 1 diabetes patients contained TCRB CDR3s that were moderately but significantly shorter. For patients, the naive, central memory and Treg TCRB repertoires appeared more alike than for healthy donors.

As every portion of the isolated RNA was reverse transcribed, the sequencing read expressed TCRB transcripts. Here immunoSEQ multiplex PCR was the method, and the copy in TCRdb shows in-frame clones only, minus some. The repertoire holds over 650,000 clones, about 14% seen once, with just under 0.04% in the top ten. This receptor was taken from a man younger than 35 with type 1 diabetes. Sequencing was performed on naive CD4+ T cells from blood.

The CDR3 loop reads CASSHPGQGDYEQFF. The CDR3 coding sequence is TGTGCCAGCAGCCATCCGGGACAGGGAGACTATGAGCAGTTCTTC. The V call is TRBV11-2, the J call TRBJ2-1; TRBD1 matches 9 bases. V gave up 5 bases and J gave up 8 bases; unmatched junction bases: 10. CDR3 size: 15 residues. Germline lookup yields CDR1 SGHAT and CDR2 FQNNGV.